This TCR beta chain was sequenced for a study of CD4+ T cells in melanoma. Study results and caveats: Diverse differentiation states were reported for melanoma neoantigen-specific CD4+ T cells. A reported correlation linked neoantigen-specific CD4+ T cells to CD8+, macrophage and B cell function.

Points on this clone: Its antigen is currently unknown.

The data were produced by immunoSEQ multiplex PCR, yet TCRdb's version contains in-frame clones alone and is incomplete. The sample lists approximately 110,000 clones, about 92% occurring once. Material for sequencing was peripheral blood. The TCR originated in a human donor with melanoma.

The CDR3 coding sequence is TGCGCCAGCAGCCCCGGGACAGGGTATGGCTACACCTTC. Its protein product is CASSPGTGYGYTF. This chain joins TRBV5-1 and TRBJ1-2, with 9 bases identical to TRBD1. CDR3 length: 13 residues. With 4 bases clipped from V and 5 bases from J, the junction kept 3 bases outside the gene matches. CDR1 and CDR2 from the germline V gene are SGHRS and YFSETQ.